A selection of T cell receptor beta chains follows, all from one sample in a study of shared clonotypes between healthy human individuals. The data were produced by immunoSEQ multiplex PCR, yet TCRdb's version contains in-frame clones alone and is incomplete. The sample records roughly 1.4 million clones, just under 99% being singletons. Sequencing was performed on naive CD4+ T cells sorted from blood. All receptors come from a man under 40 in good health. Each CDR3 is given with its conserved first and last residue. D genes are given only for firm matches. Not every row has a clone size; where given, it reads once, few, many or a size class.

V	D	size	J	CDR3	DNA
TRBV6-5	-	-	TRBJ2-5	CASSYAQETQYF	TGTGCCAGCAGTTACGCACAAGAGACCCAGTACTTC
TRBV27	-	-	TRBJ2-3	CASRRGQRADTQYF	TGTGCCAGCCGTCGCGGACAGCGGGCAGATACGCAGTATTTT
TRBV5-1	-	-	TRBJ1-1	CASSPSMNTEAFF	TGCGCCAGCAGCCCCAGTATGAACACTGAAGCTTTCTTT
TRBV18	-	-	TRBJ2-7	CASSPKDSYEQYF	TGTGCCAGCTCACCGAAGGATTCCTACGAGCAGTACTTC
TRBV5-6	TRBD2	-	TRBJ2-1	CASSFKREEYNEQFF	TGTGCCAGCAGCTTCAAGCGGGAGGAGTACAATGAGCAGTTCTTC
TRBV7-6	-	-	TRBJ2-5	CASSLTPGNQETQYF	TGTGCCAGCAGCCTTACACCGGGAAACCAAGAGACCCAGTACTTC
TRBV6-1	-	-	TRBJ1-1	CASRGLGKKFEAFF	TGTGCCAGCAGGGGGTTGGGGAAGAAGTTCGAAGCTTTCTTT
TRBV30	-	-	TRBJ2-5	CAWDRIEETQYF	TGTGCCTGGGACAGAATCGAAGAGACCCAGTACTTC
TRBV13	-	-	TRBJ1-2	CASSPVFGRDGYTF	TGTGCCAGCAGCCCAGTTTTTGGTAGAGATGGCTACACCTTC
TRBV18	-	-	TRBJ2-3	CASSREGGLDTQYF	TGTGCCAGCTCACGCGAAGGCGGTTTGGATACGCAGTATTTT
TRBV11-2	TRBD2	-	TRBJ2-1	CASSTPGLASSYNEQFF	TGTGCCAGCAGCACACCAGGACTAGCAAGCTCCTACAATGAGCAGTTCTTC
TRBV10-2	-	once	TRBJ2-1	CASSGTSAGLSYNEQFF	TGCGCCAGCAGTGGTACTTCGGCGGGATTATCCTACAATGAGCAGTTCTTC
TRBV18	-	-	TRBJ2-7	CASSPPQLPTYEQYF	TGTGCCAGCTCACCACCTCAACTACCTACCTACGAGCAGTACTTC
TRBV15	TRBD1	-	TRBJ2-4	CATSITGDAKNIQYF	TGTGCCACCAGCATTACAGGGGATGCCAAAAACATTCAGTACTTC
TRBV4-3	-	-	TRBJ1-2	CASSQDLSGHYGYTF	TGCGCCAGCAGCCAAGACCTCAGTGGGCACTATGGCTACACCTTC
TRBV5-4	TRBD1	-	TRBJ2-5	CASSFGQGRETQYF	TGTGCCAGCAGCTTTGGACAGGGACGCGAGACCCAGTACTTC
TRBV11-2	TRBD1	-	TRBJ2-2	CASTGTGAITGELFF	TGTGCCAGCACGGGGACAGGGGCAATCACCGGGGAGCTGTTTTTT
TRBV6-1	-	-	TRBJ2-3	CASSVGIQGTDTQYF	TGTGCCAGCAGTGTCGGGATACAGGGCACAGATACGCAGTATTTT
TRBV2	-	-	TRBJ1-4	CASSEEAVIEKLFF	TGTGCCAGCAGTGAAGAGGCGGTTATTGAAAAACTGTTTTTT
TRBV18	TRBD1	-	TRBJ1-2	CASSLGQFPMTGYTF	TGTGCCAGCTCGCTGGGACAGTTCCCTATGACAGGCTACACCTTC
TRBV18	TRBD2	-	TRBJ2-3	CASSPGLAGHDTQYF	TGTGCCAGCTCACCGGGACTAGCGGGTCATGATACGCAGTATTTT
TRBV6-5	-	-	TRBJ2-7	CASSYLQSGPYEQYF	TGTGCCAGCAGTTACCTTCAAAGTGGACCCTACGAGCAGTACTTC
TRBV28	TRBD2	-	TRBJ2-2	CASSLAGANTGELFF	TGTGCCAGCAGTTTAGCGGGGGCGAACACCGGGGAGCTGTTTTTT
TRBV15	-	-	TRBJ1-1	CATSRVHGGATEAFF	TGTGCCACCAGCAGAGTTCACGGGGGAGCAACTGAAGCTTTCTTT
TRBV18	TRBD1	-	TRBJ1-1	CASSPVDRVPAFF	TGTGCCAGCTCACCAGTCGACAGGGTGCCAGCTTTCTTT
TRBV29-1	TRBD2	-	TRBJ2-5	CSVEWTSGGYQETQYF	TGCAGCGTTGAGTGGACTAGCGGGGGGTACCAAGAGACCCAGTACTTC
TRBV5-1	-	-	TRBJ2-7	CASSLIPWQGAYEQYF	TGCGCCAGCAGCTTGATACCTTGGCAGGGCGCCTACGAGCAGTACTTC
TRBV18	-	-	TRBJ1-2	CASPPFELTNYGYTF	TGTGCCAGCCCACCATTTGAGCTAACTAACTATGGCTACACCTTC
TRBV10-2	-	-	TRBJ2-5	CASRGGFQETQYF	TGCGCCAGCAGGGGGGGATTTCAAGAGACCCAGTACTTC
TRBV10-1	-	-	TRBJ2-7	CASSETDSLLGQYF	TGCGCCAGCAGTGAAACAGATTCGCTTTTGGGGCAGTACTTC
TRBV28	TRBD1	-	TRBJ2-7	CASSLLDRERGEQYF	TGTGCCAGCAGTCTACTCGACAGGGAGCGTGGCGAGCAGTACTTC
TRBV4-1	-	-	TRBJ2-5	CASSQIGETQYF	TGCGCCAGCAGCCAAATAGGGGAGACCCAGTACTTC
TRBV9	-	-	TRBJ1-3	CASTPGSPAEGNTIYF	TGTGCCAGCACCCCTGGATCTCCCGCGGAGGGAAACACCATATATTTT
TRBV5-6	-	-	TRBJ2-5	CASSFGSPGQETQYF	TGTGCCAGCAGCTTTGGGAGCCCAGGACAAGAGACCCAGTACTTC
TRBV10-1	-	-	TRBJ2-1	CASRTKQGRAYNEQFF	TGCGCCAGCAGAACTAAACAGGGGAGGGCCTACAATGAGCAGTTCTTC
TRBV5-5	-	once	TRBJ2-5	CASSLGSYQETQYF	TGTGCCAGCAGCTTGGGCTCGTACCAAGAGACCCAGTACTTC
TRBV5-1	TRBD1	-	TRBJ1-5	CASSLQGDQPQHF	TGCGCCAGCAGCCTACAGGGGGATCAGCCCCAGCATTTT
TRBV28	-	-	TRBJ1-2	CASSFRGYGYTF	TGTGCCAGCAGTTTTCGGGGGTATGGCTACACCTTC
TRBV5-1	-	-	TRBJ2-3	CASSSPTDTQYF	TGCGCCAGCAGCTCCCCCACAGATACGCAGTATTTT
TRBV9	TRBD1	-	TRBJ2-5	CASSEGSTGRRETQYF	TGTGCCAGCAGCGAGGGCTCGACAGGGCGACGGGAGACCCAGTACTTC
TRBV9	-	-	TRBJ2-2	CASSVSPTGELFF	TGTGCCAGCAGCGTATCACCTACCGGGGAGCTGTTTTTT
TRBV28	-	once	TRBJ1-5	CASSPSWGVGQPQHF	TGTGCCAGCAGTCCCAGCTGGGGGGTCGGTCAGCCCCAGCATTTT
TRBV5-1	TRBD2	once	TRBJ2-3	CASSAYYGSGRLRADTQYF	TGCGCCAGCAGCGCCTACTACGGGAGCGGGAGGCTAAGGGCAGATACGCAGTATTTT
TRBV10-3	-	-	TRBJ2-7	CAIRPDTYEQYF	TGTGCCATCAGACCCGACACCTACGAGCAGTACTTC
TRBV4-3	TRBD1	-	TRBJ1-4	CASSQRQGGEKLFF	TGCGCCAGCAGCCAACGACAGGGAGGTGAAAAACTGTTTTTT
TRBV5-1	-	-	TRBJ1-3	CASSLDELNTIYF	TGCGCCAGCAGTCTGGACGAGTTAAACACCATATATTTT
TRBV28	-	once	TRBJ1-1	CASSPTPMGRTEAFF	TGTGCCAGCAGTCCGACCCCAATGGGTCGGACTGAAGCTTTCTTT
TRBV7-8	TRBD1	-	TRBJ1-2	CASSSFRDSLNYGYTF	TGTGCCAGCAGCTCATTCCGGGACAGCCTTAACTATGGCTACACCTTC
TRBV11-2	TRBD1	-	TRBJ1-5	CASSFGQGDGNQPQHF	TGTGCCAGCAGCTTTGGACAGGGCGATGGCAATCAGCCCCAGCATTTT
TRBV5-1	-	-	TRBJ2-6	CASSLLDGANVLTF	TGCGCCAGCAGCTTGTTGGATGGGGCCAACGTCCTGACTTTC
TRBV5-1	TRBD2	-	TRBJ2-1	CASREAWGGFWFF	TGCGCCAGCAGAGAAGCTTGGGGGGGTTTCTGGTTCTTC
TRBV27	TRBD2	-	TRBJ2-5	CASSLKTSPRVGTQYF	TGTGCCAGCAGTTTAAAGACTAGCCCTCGGGTCGGGACCCAGTACTTC